A selection of T cell receptor beta chains follows, all from one sample in a study of vaccination and CD4 T cells after COVID-19. These receptors are not linked to any known antigen. One entry per CDR3 protein results from TCRdb running MiXCR on the PCR reads. The table includes some 12,000 distinct CDR3 sequences, around 46% detected once. Material for sequencing was CD4+ T cells from blood, cultured in vitro. Receptor source: a human donor who had recovered from COVID-19. CDR3s include the opening cysteine and the closing phenylalanine or tryptophan. The D gene is left open where the match is weak. For some rows the clone size is stated as once, few or many, or as a class when expanded; others skip it.

D	size	V	J	DNA	CDR3
NA	NA	TRBV18	TRBJ1-5	TGTGCCAGCTCACCCCAGGTGGAGGGACAGCCCCAGCATTTT	CASSPQVEGQPQHF
NA	NA	TRBV20-1	TRBJ2-5	TGCAGTGCTAAGAGTCTCGAGACCCAGTACTTC	CSAKSLETQYF
NA	NA	TRBV5-1	TRBJ2-2	TGCGCCAGCAGCCCTCCCCGCTCCGGGGAGCTGTTTTTT	CASSPPRSGELFF
TRBD1	NA	TRBV19	TRBJ2-1	TGTGCCAGTAGTCGAGGGGGCCTTGACAGGGAGCAGTTCTTC	CASSRGGLDREQFF
NA	NA	TRBV27	TRBJ2-5	TGTGCCAGCAGTTTATCGTGGGAGTCGGAGACCCAGTACTTC	CASSLSWESETQYF
NA	NA	TRBV11-2	TRBJ1-5	TGTGCCAGCAGCCCAACCACCGGGAATCAGCCCCAGCATTTT	CASSPTTGNQPQHF
TRBD2	few	TRBV7-2	TRBJ2-2	TGTGCCAGCAGCTTAGATGGCGGGAGGGCAATGGCCGGGGAGCTGTTTTTT	CASSLDGGRAMAGELFF
NA	NA	TRBV5-1	TRBJ1-6	TGCGCCAGCAGCTTGGCCCACCTCGGGAATTCACCCCTCCACTTT	CASSLAHLGNSPLHF
NA	NA	TRBV12-3/TRBV12-4	TRBJ2-3	TGTGCCAGCAGGTGGGGTCCGGGGACTAGCACAGATACGCAGTATTTT	CASRWGPGTSTDTQYF
TRBD1	NA	TRBV11-3	TRBJ2-1	TGTGCCAGCAGCTTGGGACAGTCCAATGAGCAGTTCTTC	CASSLGQSNEQFF
TRBD1	NA	TRBV2	TRBJ1-5	TGTGCCAGTACGAGACAGGGTGAACAGCCCCAGCATTTT	CASTRQGEQPQHF
NA	few	TRBV7-3	TRBJ2-2	TGTGCCAGCAGCCAAGGAGGCGTCTCAGCGAACACCGGGGAGCTGTTTTTT	CASSQGGVSANTGELFF
TRBD1	NA	TRBV19	TRBJ1-5	TGTGCCAGTAGTTCCGGACAGGGGGCTTATCAGCCCCAGCATTTT	CASSSGQGAYQPQHF
NA	NA	TRBV24-1	TRBJ2-5	TGTGCCACCAGGGACAGTCAAGAGACCCAGTACTTC	CATRDSQETQYF
TRBD2	NA	TRBV19	TRBJ2-2	TGTGCCAGTAGGGGCGGGAGACTCACGAACACCGGGGAGCTGTTTTTT	CASRGGRLTNTGELFF
NA	NA	TRBV10-2	TRBJ2-5	TGCGCCAGCTCGAGCGGGCTCCTAGAGACCCAGTACTTC	CASSSGLLETQYF
TRBD2	NA	TRBV18	TRBJ2-5	TGTGCCAGCTCACCGGTCGGCGGGAGTGGGGAGACCCAGTACTTC	CASSPVGGSGETQYF
NA	once	TRBV6-2/TRBV6-3	TRBJ2-2	TGTGCCAGCAGCCGCGTCCCAGGGTTCGCGAACACCGGGGAGCTGTTTTTT	CASSRVPGFANTGELFF
TRBD2	few	TRBV18	TRBJ2-1	TGTGCCAGCTCATTTGGGCTAGCGGGGTCCAATGAGCAGTTCTTC	CASSFGLAGSNEQFF
TRBD1	few	TRBV5-8	TRBJ1-1	TGTGCCAGCAGACCCAGGGGGATCACTGAAGCTTTCTTT	CASRPRGITEAFF
NA	NA	TRBV24-1	TRBJ2-1	TGTGCCACCAGTGATTCGCGGTACAGGGAAAGAACCTACAATGAGCAGTTCTTC	CATSDSRYRERTYNEQFF
TRBD2	NA	TRBV18	TRBJ2-1	TGTGCCAGCTCACCACCAGCGGGAGTGTCCTACAATGAGCAGTTCTTC	CASSPPAGVSYNEQFF
TRBD2	NA	TRBV19	TRBJ2-2	TGTGCCAGTAGTACAAACGGACTAGCGGGAGCCGGGGAGCTGTTTTTT	CASSTNGLAGAGELFF
NA	NA	TRBV20-1	TRBJ2-3	TGCAGTGCCCCCATTGGGGAGTGGGGCACAGATACGCAGTATTTT	CSAPIGEWGTDTQYF
TRBD2	NA	TRBV28	TRBJ2-7	TGTGCCAGCAGTTCAGGGACTAGCGGGAGGTTTCACGAGCAGTACTTC	CASSSGTSGRFHEQYF
TRBD1	NA	TRBV19	TRBJ2-3	TGTGCCAGTAGACGACAGGGCAGTAGCACAGATACGCAGTATTTT	CASRRQGSSTDTQYF
TRBD2	NA	TRBV4-2	TRBJ2-7	TGTGCCAGCAGCCAAGGCGGGAGCGAGTACGAGCAGTACTTC	CASSQGGSEYEQYF
TRBD2	NA	TRBV6-2/TRBV6-3	TRBJ2-1	TGTGCCAGCAGTTACTCCCTAGCGGGGATACCGTTCTTC	CASSYSLAGIPFF
TRBD2	NA	TRBV20-1	TRBJ2-7	TGCAGTGCTAGAGATCCAGGACTAGCGGGGGGCCCCTACGAGCAGTACTTC	CSARDPGLAGGPYEQYF